The present TCR beta chain was sequenced within a study of T cells in Graves' hyperthyroidism and ophthalmopathy. RNA transcripts gave rise to amplified TCR beta CDR3 regions. When the TCR CDR3 underwent first-round RT-PCR, the HTBI primer set was used. TCRdb re-analysed the multiplex PCR reads in MiXCR, keeping a single row per CDR3 protein. The table includes 450,000 to 700,000 distinct CDR3 sequences, around 46% detected once. This clonotype has a count of ten or more. Its antigen is not known. Study-level points and caveats: Most thyroid-expanded clonotypes above 0.001 were also found in blood. Ophthalmopathy cases were set apart from stable hyperthyroidism by a 13 V-J model.

Lactation, pregnancy, other autoimmune disease or uncontrolled infection led to exclusion of patients. The sequenced material came from peripheral blood or thyroid tissue (not recorded which). The sequence derives from an adult woman with Graves' disease, either hyperthyroidism or ophthalmopathy (not recorded which).

CDR3 coding DNA: TGTGCCATCAGTGAGAGGACGGGGGGGGGTAATGAAAAACTGTTTTTT. Translation: CAISERTGGGNEKLFF. The J gene is TRBJ1-4, the V gene TRBV10-3; D possibly corresponds to TRBD1 (5 bases). V lost 2 bases and J 4 bases, leaving 14 bases between the germline ends. Germline V gives CDR1 ENHRY, CDR2 SYGVKD. The CDR3 consists of 16 residues.